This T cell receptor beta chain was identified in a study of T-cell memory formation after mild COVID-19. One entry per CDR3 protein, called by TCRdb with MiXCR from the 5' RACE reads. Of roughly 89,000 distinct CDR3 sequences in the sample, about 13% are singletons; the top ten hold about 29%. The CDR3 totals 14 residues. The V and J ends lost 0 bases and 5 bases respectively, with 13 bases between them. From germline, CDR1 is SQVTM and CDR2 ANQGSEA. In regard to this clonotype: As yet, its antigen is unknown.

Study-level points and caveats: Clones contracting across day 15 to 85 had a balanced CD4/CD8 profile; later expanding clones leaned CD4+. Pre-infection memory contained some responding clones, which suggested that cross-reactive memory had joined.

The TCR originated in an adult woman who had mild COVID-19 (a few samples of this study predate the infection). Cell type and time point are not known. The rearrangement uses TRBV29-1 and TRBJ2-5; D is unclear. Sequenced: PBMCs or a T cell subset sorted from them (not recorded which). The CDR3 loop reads CSVEEGERWETQYF. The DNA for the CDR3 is TGCAGCGTTGAAGAGGGCGAGCGCTGGGAGACCCAGTACTTC.